This entry lists 15 T cell receptor beta chains sequenced from one sample in a study of neurological immune-mediated disorders (dated by TCRdb to between 2018 and 2021). Libraries were constructed by 5' RACE. The sequencing machine was an Illumina HiSeq 2500. TCRdb passed the public sequencing reads through fastp at Q25 and MiXCR, retaining productive beta sequences. Rows with one shared CDR3 protein collapse into an entry with the most common genes and DNA. Present in this sample are about 66,000 distinct CDR3 sequences, 3.5% to 5.5% of which were seen just once. The top ten clonotypes cover about 6.9% of the sample. The specimen sequenced was PBMCs. These receptors came from a man in his thirties or forties with multiple sclerosis.

This clonotype was seen many times. This sequence joins TRBV15 and TRBJ1-1, with D perhaps TRBD1 (5 bases). Germline lookup yields CDR1 LNHNV and CDR2 YYDKDF (reference sequence). The CDR3 consists of 16 residues. V was clipped by 2 bases and J by 1 base, with 14 bases between them. The CDR3 DNA is TGTGCCACCAGCAGATTCCAGGGATTTCCGAACACTGAAGCTTTCTTT. Protein product: CATSRFQGFPNTEAFF.

This clonotype was counted a few times. The chain combines TRBV20-1 with TRBJ2-7; 7 bases align to TRBD2. Looked up from germline, CDR1 is DFQATT and CDR2 is SNEGSKA (reference sequence). This CDR3 is built from 15 residues. V dropped 1 base and J dropped 1; count of bases not matched to a gene: 7. The CDR3 loop reads CSARGQAGRSYEQYF. The CDR3 DNA follows: TGCAGTGCTAGAGGCCAAGCCGGGAGGTCCTACGAGCAGTACTTC.

The chain employs TRBV5-1 and TRBJ1-1; D is perhaps TRBD1 (6 bases). Per germline, CDR1 SGHRS and CDR2 YFSETQ. Trimming removed 0 bases from V and 1 base from J, with 16 bases in between. CDR3 length equals 17 residues. CDR3 bases: TGCGCCAGCAGCTTGGTCCCCTCAGGGGCAGGGAACACTGAAGCTTTCTTT. Amino acid sequence: CASSLVPSGAGNTEAFF.

In this sample, this clonotype turned up many times. The chain recombines TRBV5-1 with TRBJ2-7; D remains unclear. Germline CDR1 reads SGHRS; CDR2 reads YFSETQ. This CDR3 is 14 amino acids long. V shed 0 bases and J shed 0 bases, with 7 bases lying between them. CDR3: CASSLEESSYEQYF. CDR3 nucleotides: TGCGCCAGCAGCTTGGAAGAGAGCTCCTACGAGCAGTACTTC. The full variable domain, completed using reference TRBV5-1 and TRBJ2-7, is KAGVTQTPRYLIKTRGQQVTLSCSPISGHRSVSWYQQTPGQGLQFLFEYFSETQRNKGNFPGRFSGRQFSNSRSEMNVSTLELGDSALYLCASSLEESSYEQYFGPGTRLTVT.

At least ten counts were recorded for this clonotype. The chain has TRBV15 and TRBJ1-1; 8 bases fit TRBD1. This CDR3 comprises 16 residues. The germline CDR1 and CDR2 sequences are LNHNV and YYDKDF (reference sequence). V gave up 1 base and J gave up 3 bases; unmatched junction bases: 7. Here the CDR3 reads CATSRGGQGRDTEAFF. The CDR3 coding sequence is TGTGCCACCAGCAGAGGCGGACAGGGAAGGGACACTGAAGCTTTCTTT.

This clonotype was seen ten or more times. The chain joins TRBV5-1 to TRBJ1-1; 7 positions agree with TRBD1. Unmatched junction bases numbered 4, after V lost 4 bases and J lost 1 base. CDR3 length equals 14 residues. CDR1 SGHRS and CDR2 YFSETQ come from the germline V gene. The CDR3 reads CASSKGQPNTEAFF. CDR3 DNA: TGCGCCAGCAGCAAGGGACAGCCGAACACTGAAGCTTTCTTT.

This clonotype was detected only a few times. The rearrangement uses TRBV20-1 and TRBJ2-5, with D perhaps given as TRBD1 or TRBD2 (7 bases each). Looked up from germline, CDR1 is DFQATT and CDR2 is SNEGSKA (reference sequence). The V end was cut by 5 bases, the J end by 4 bases, with 11 bases between. This CDR3 is built from 12 residues. The CDR3 region is CSASRGGETQYF. CDR3 in DNA: TGCAGTGCTTCCAGGGGGGGAGAGACCCAGTACTTC.

This clonotype was seen ten or more times. DNA for the CDR3: TGCGCCAGCAGCCTCCCGCCGGGCTCAACGGGGAAACTGTTTTTT. It yields the protein CASSLPPGSTGKLFF. This chain links TRBV4-1 with TRBJ1-4; D is unresolved. Germline loops: CDR1 MGHRA, CDR2 YSYEKL. CDR3 length equals 15 residues. Deletions cut 4 bases from V and 11 bases from J, with 20 bases between.

Many counts were recorded for this clonotype. The gene calls are TRBV12-3 or TRBV12-4 and TRBJ2-4; 8 bases fit TRBD2. The CDR3 spans 13 residues. The V gene end was trimmed by 4 bases and the J gene end by 8 bases; junction bases not matched to a gene: 4. The CDR3, as DNA: TGTGCCAGCAGTTCTGGCGGGGGGCACATTCAGTACTTC. It translates to CASSSGGGHIQYF.

This clonotype was seen repeatedly, ten times or more. The V and J genes are TRBV20-1 and TRBJ1-1; TRBD1 is a possible D gene (6 bases). The V gene's germline CDR1 is DFQATT and CDR2 SNEGSKA (reference sequence). The CDR3 runs 16 residues. V lost 1 base and J 2 bases, leaving 17 bases between the germline ends. The CDR3 DNA is TGCAGTGCTAGAGTCCTTGGGCAGGGGCTTAACACTGAAGCTTTCTTT. Its translation is CSARVLGQGLNTEAFF.

The table lists this clonotype with many counts. The V call is TRBV4-1, the J call TRBJ1-1; 8 nucleotides align to TRBD1. The CDR3 runs 17 residues. The germline V gene encodes CDR1 MGHRA and CDR2 YSYEKL. The V and J ends lost 4 bases and 0 bases, in that order; junction bases with no gene match: 10. The CDR3 DNA is TGCGCCAGCAGCCCGCGCCGGACAGGGACGATGAACACTGAAGCTTTCTTT. Protein product: CASSPRRTGTMNTEAFF.

This clonotype was counted many times. V usage is TRBV5-1 and J usage is TRBJ1-1; TRBD1 agrees at 8 bases. This CDR3 has 15 amino acids. Germline values: CDR1 SGHRS, CDR2 YFSETQ. The V segment lost 0 bases and the J segment 6 bases; nucleotides outside the gene matches: 7. CDR3 loop: CASSLASRTGSEAFF. The DNA of the CDR3 is TGCGCCAGCAGCTTGGCCTCACGGACAGGGTCTGAAGCTTTCTTT.

This clonotype was observed a few times. This sequence may be a read error, since a much larger clone differs from it by one base. This sequence joins TRBV7-9 and TRBJ1-5; possibly TRBD1 for D (6 bases). CDR1 and CDR2 from the germline V gene are SEHNR and FQNEAQ (reference sequence). This CDR3 contains 14 residues. Between the trimmed V and J ends, which lost 3 bases and 1 base, there was a span of 7 bases. The CDR3 nucleotides are TGTGCCAGCAGCTTCGGACAGAGCAATCAGCCCCAGCATTTT. The encoded protein is CASSFGQSNQPQHF. Drawing the rest from reference TRBV7-9 and TRBJ1-5, the complete variable domain is DTGVSQNPRHKITKRGQNVTFRCDPISEHNRLYWYRQTLGQGPEFLTYFQNEAQLEKSRLLSDRFSAERPKGSFSTLEIQRTEQGDSAMYLCASSFGQSNQPQHFGDGTRLSIL.

The chain is built from TRBV20-1 and TRBJ2-1; 7 bases match TRBD2. Trimming at V came to 6 bases and at J to 3 bases, leaving 11 bases not matched to a gene. This CDR3 comprises 15 residues. Germline V lookup: CDR1 DFQATT, CDR2 SNEGSKA (reference sequence). The CDR3 here is CSALLAGDFYNEQFF. CDR3 DNA sequence: TGCAGTGCCCTCTTGGCGGGGGACTTCTACAATGAGCAGTTCTTC.

This clonotype was observed a few times. The rearrangement links TRBV6-5 to TRBJ2-7; D perhaps matches TRBD1 (6 bases). The germline gives CDR1 MNHEY, CDR2 SVGAGI. The CDR3 loop spans 16 amino acids. The ends were cut back, 4 bases at V and 7 bases at J, with 23 bases in the middle. CDR3 region: CASSSPARGALGEQYF. CDR3 nucleotide sequence: TGTGCCAGCAGTTCACCGGCCAGGGGAGCACTGGGGGAGCAGTACTTC.